This T cell receptor (beta chain) was profiled in a study of identical twins. Study findings and constraints: The study based its conclusions on cross-sectional statistical analysis and did not follow the same donors.

A universal primer site was added by template switching, and unique molecular identifiers were carried by the cDNA. From the 5' RACE reads, TCRdb called clonotypes with MiXCR, one entry per CDR3 protein. This table holds roughly 200,000 distinct CDR3 sequences, more than 15% found once. Per germline, CDR1 SEHNR and CDR2 FQNEAQ (reference sequence). With 4 bases clipped from V and 5 bases from J, the junction kept 1 base outside the gene matches. The CDR3 is 15 residues long. All donors were healthy, and all were Caucasian. This clonotype came up many times. Its antigen is still unknown. The data also belong to a second study, concerning T cells expressing NK-cell markers. That source adds: The sorts in several experiments were restricted to alpha-beta TCR T cells by an anti-gamma-delta TCR antibody.

The origin of this receptor is a woman aged 18-29 years in good health. J is TRBJ2-1 and V is TRBV7-9; TRBD2 agrees at 14 bases. The sequenced sample consisted of CD8+ T cells sorted from blood. The CDR3, as DNA: TGTGCCAGCAGCTCGACTAGCGGGAGGGACAATGAGCAGTTCTTC. Translating gives CASSSTSGRDNEQFF.